This is a list of T cell receptor beta chains from one sample in a study of T-cell memory formation after mild COVID-19. TCRdb fed the 5' RACE reads into MiXCR, producing one record per CDR3 protein. This table holds about 470,000 distinct CDR3 sequences, 18% found once. Sequenced input: PBMCs or a T cell subset sorted from them (not recorded which). The receptor source for this set is an adult woman who had mild COVID-19 (a few samples of this study predate the infection). Cell type and time point are not known. Each CDR3 is given with its conserved first and last residue. Each record gives: V gene, clone size, J gene, D gene, CDR3 protein, CDR3 DNA. D genes are given only for firm matches. Size is stated for part of the rows, as once, few or many counts, or as a class when the clone is expanded.

V: TRBV7-7; size: -; J: TRBJ2-7; D: TRBD1; CDR3: CASSTRDSSSYEQYF; DNA: TGTGCTAGCAGCACCAGGGACAGTAGCTCCTACGAGCAGTACTTC
V: TRBV20-1; size: few; J: TRBJ2-3; D: TRBD2; CDR3: CSARVVGTSDRTDTQYF; DNA: TGCAGTGCTAGGGTCGTCGGGACTAGCGACCGCACAGATACGCAGTATTTT
V: TRBV5-5; size: once; J: TRBJ1-4; D: TRBD1; CDR3: CASGVTGVFVTNEKLFF; DNA: TGTGCCAGCGGGGTGACAGGGGTTTTTGTCACTAATGAAAAACTGTTTTTT
V: TRBV6-2/TRBV6-3; size: few; J: TRBJ2-5; D: -; CDR3: CASSYPWMETQYF; DNA: TGTGCCAGCAGTTACCCTTGGATGGAGACCCAGTACTTC
V: TRBV7-2; size: -; J: TRBJ1-2; D: -; CDR3: CASSLALLGSGYTF; DNA: TGTGCCAGCAGCTTAGCGCTGTTGGGTTCTGGCTACACCTTC
V: TRBV5-1; size: many; J: TRBJ2-5; D: TRBD1; CDR3: CASSNRTGQETQYF; DNA: TGCGCCAGCAGCAATCGGACAGGCCAAGAGACCCAGTACTTC
V: TRBV24-1; size: -; J: TRBJ2-3; D: -; CDR3: CATSDPYRVDTQYF; DNA: TGTGCCACCAGTGATCCTTACAGGGTGGATACGCAGTATTTT
V: TRBV7-2; size: few; J: TRBJ1-1; D: -; CDR3: CASSPRNRDMNTEAFF; DNA: TGTGCCAGCAGCCCTCGGAACAGGGACATGAACACTGAAGCTTTCTTT
V: TRBV12-3/TRBV12-4; size: -; J: TRBJ2-3; D: TRBD2; CDR3: CASSLRASGSDTQYF; DNA: TGTGCCAGCAGTTTGAGGGCTAGCGGCTCAGATACGCAGTATTTT
V: TRBV14; size: -; J: TRBJ2-7; D: -; CDR3: CASSQVTVPYEQYF; DNA: TGTGCCAGCAGCCAAGTTACAGTTCCCTACGAGCAGTACTTC
V: TRBV12-3/TRBV12-4; size: few; J: TRBJ1-4; D: -; CDR3: CASSYGETNEKLFF; DNA: TGTGCCAGCAGTTACGGGGAGACTAATGAGAAACTGTTTTTT
V: TRBV29-1; size: few; J: TRBJ2-3; D: TRBD2; CDR3: CSVLLAGGPTDTQYF; DNA: TGCAGCGTTCTACTAGCGGGAGGGCCCACAGATACGCAGTATTTT
V: TRBV7-6; size: few; J: TRBJ2-1; D: TRBD2; CDR3: CASSPERGGHHEQFF; DNA: TGTGCCAGCAGCCCGGAGCGGGGGGGCCACCATGAGCAGTTCTTC